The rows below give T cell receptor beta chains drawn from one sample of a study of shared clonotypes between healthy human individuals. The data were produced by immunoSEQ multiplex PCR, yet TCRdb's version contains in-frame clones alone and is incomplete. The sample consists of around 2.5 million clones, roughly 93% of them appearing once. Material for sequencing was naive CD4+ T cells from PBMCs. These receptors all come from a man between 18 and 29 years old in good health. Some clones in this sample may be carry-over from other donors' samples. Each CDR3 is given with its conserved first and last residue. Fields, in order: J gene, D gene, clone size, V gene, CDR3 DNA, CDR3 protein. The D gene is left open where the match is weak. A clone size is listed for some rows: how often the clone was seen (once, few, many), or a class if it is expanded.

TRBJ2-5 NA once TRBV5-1 TGCGCCAGCAGCTTGCCCCCGCCAGAGACCCAGTACTTC CASSLPPPETQYF
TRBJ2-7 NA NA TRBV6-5 TGTGCCAGCAGTCTTCAAAGGGCCTCCGAGCAGTACTTC CASSLQRASEQYF
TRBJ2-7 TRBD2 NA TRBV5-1 TGCGCCAGCAGCTTGGTCCCTAGCGGGAGGGCCTTTAACGAGCAGTACTTC CASSLVPSGRAFNEQYF
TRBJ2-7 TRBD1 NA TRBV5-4 TGTGCCAGCAGCAGGAAGACAGGGGGGCCCCCCTACGAGCAGTACTTC CASSRKTGGPPYEQYF
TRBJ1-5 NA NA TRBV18 TGTGCCAGCTCACCGGGACGGGCCGGGCAGCCCCAGCATTTT CASSPGRAGQPQHF
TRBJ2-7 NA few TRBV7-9 TGTGCCAGCAGCCTTAGCTACGAGCAGTACTTC CASSLSYEQYF
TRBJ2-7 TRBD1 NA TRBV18 TGTGCCAGCTCACCCTGGGACAGCCGCGACGAGCAGTACTTC CASSPWDSRDEQYF
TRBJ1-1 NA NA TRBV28 TGTGCCAGCAGTTCCCGCGGGGACGACCTAGCTTTCTTT CASSSRGDDLAFF
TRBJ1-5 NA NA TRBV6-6 TGTGCCAGCAGTCAACAGGACAGCGCCAATCAGCCCCAGCATTTT CASSQQDSANQPQHF
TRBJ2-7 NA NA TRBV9 TGTGCCAGCAGCGTAGTGGACCTCCCCTACGAGCAGTACTTC CASSVVDLPYEQYF
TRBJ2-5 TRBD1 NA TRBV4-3 TGCGCCAGCAGCCCCTCGGGACAGGGAGGGGAGACCCAGTACTTC CASSPSGQGGETQYF
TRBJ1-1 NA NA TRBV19 TGTGCCAGTACCACTAAACACCGCACGCACACTGAAGCTTTCTTT CASTTKHRTHTEAFF
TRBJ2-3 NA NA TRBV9 TGTGCCAGCACAAGGAGACAGCCGTTAGATACGCAGTATTTT CASTRRQPLDTQYF
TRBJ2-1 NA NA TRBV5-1 TGCGCCAGCAGCTTGGTTGTAGGCAATGAGCAGTTCTTC CASSLVVGNEQFF
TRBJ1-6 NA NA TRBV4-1 TGCGCCAGCAGCCAATTGGGTGGAAATTCACCCCTCCACTTT CASSQLGGNSPLHF
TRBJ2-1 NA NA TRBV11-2 TGTGCCAGCAGCTTTGTAGCAACCAACAATGAGCAGTTCTTC CASSFVATNNEQFF
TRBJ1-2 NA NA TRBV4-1 TGCGCCAGCAGCCAAGCCCCCACTGATAACACGCATGCCCCCTTC CASSQAPTDNTHAPF
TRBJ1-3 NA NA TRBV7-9 TGTGCCAGCAGCCAATACAGGGTGGCCGACACCAGACCTGGAAACACCATATATTTT CASSQYRVADTRPGNTIYF
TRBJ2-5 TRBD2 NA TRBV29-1 TGCAGCGTTGAAGTACTAGCGAGAGGCGAGACCCAGTACTTC CSVEVLARGETQYF
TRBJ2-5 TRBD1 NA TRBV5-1 TGCGCCAGCAGCAAGGGACAGCTCCAAGAGACCCAGTACTTC CASSKGQLQETQYF
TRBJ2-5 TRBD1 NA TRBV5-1 TGCGCCAGCAGCCAGGGGGCGCCGGAGACCCAGTACTTC CASSQGAPETQYF
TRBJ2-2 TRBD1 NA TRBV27 TGTGCCAGCAGTTTATGGGGCAGGGGGCCCACCGGGGAGCTGTTTTTT CASSLWGRGPTGELFF
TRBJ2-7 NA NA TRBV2 TGTGCCAGTACGGTTGCCTACGAGCAGTACTTC CASTVAYEQYF
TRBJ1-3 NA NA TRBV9 TGTGCCAGCAGCCCGACTGGGGGGGGCCTTTCTGGAAACACCATATATTTT CASSPTGGGLSGNTIYF
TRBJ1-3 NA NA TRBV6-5 TGTGCCAGCAGCTCCGGACCGTCTGGAAACACCATATATTTT CASSSGPSGNTIYF
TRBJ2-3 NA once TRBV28 TGTGCCAGCAGCTCGACCGGGTCCCCCACAGATACGCAGTATTTT CASSSTGSPTDTQYF
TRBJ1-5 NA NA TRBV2 TGTGCCAGCAGTGACAGGGATCCGAATCAGCCCCAGCATTTT CASSDRDPNQPQHF
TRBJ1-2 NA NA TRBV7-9 TGTGCCAGCAGCTTTCTACAGCTCAATGGCTACACCTTC CASSFLQLNGYTF
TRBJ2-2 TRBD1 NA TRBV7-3 TGTGCCAGCAGCCCCCGGGACAGGTCACGGACCGGGGAGCTGTTTTTT CASSPRDRSRTGELFF
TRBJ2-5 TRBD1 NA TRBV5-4 TGTGCCAGCAGCCGGGACAGGGGTGGAGAGACCCAGTACTTC CASSRDRGGETQYF
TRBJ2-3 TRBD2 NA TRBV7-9 TGTGCCAGCAGCAGGGACAGCTCCTTCGTAGCGGGAGTAGTAGATACGCAGTATTTT CASSRDSSFVAGVVDTQYF
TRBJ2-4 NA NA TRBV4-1 TGCGCCAGCAGCCAACTCCCGAGCGGGCTCCCCAAAAACATTCAGTACTTC CASSQLPSGLPKNIQYF
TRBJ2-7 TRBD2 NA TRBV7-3 TGTGCCAGCAGCTTAATACCCACTAGCGACGAGCAGTACTTC CASSLIPTSDEQYF
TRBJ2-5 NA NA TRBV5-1 TGCGCCAGCAGCTTCAGCGCGACGCAAGAGACCCAGTACTTC CASSFSATQETQYF
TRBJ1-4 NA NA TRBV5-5 TGTGCCAGCAGCTTTCTGGGGACCGAAAAACTGTTTTTT CASSFLGTEKLFF
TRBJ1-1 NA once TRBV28 TGTGCCAGCAGTCGGGCTATGAACACTGAAGCTTTCTTT CASSRAMNTEAFF
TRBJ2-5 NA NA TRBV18 TGTGCCAGCTCATCTGAACCTTCGACAACCGCTCAAGAGACCCAGTACTTC CASSSEPSTTAQETQYF
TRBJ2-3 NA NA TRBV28 TGTGCCAGCAGGACCGGGCTATGGAGGGCAGATACGCAGTATTTT CASRTGLWRADTQYF
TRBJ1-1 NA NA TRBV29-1 TGCAGCGCCGGAGGGTGGAACACTGAAGCTTTCTTT CSAGGWNTEAFF
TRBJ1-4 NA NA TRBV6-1 TGTGCCAGCAGTCCACCAGGTGCCCTTAATGAAAAACTGTTTTTT CASSPPGALNEKLFF
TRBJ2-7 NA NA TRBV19 TGTGCCAGTAGTACGGAGCTACAACCCCTAGACGAGCAGTACTTC CASSTELQPLDEQYF
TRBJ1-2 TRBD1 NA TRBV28 TGTGCCAGCAGTTTCCACGACAGGGAGGGTGGCTACACCTTC CASSFHDREGGYTF
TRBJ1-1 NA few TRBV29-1 TGCAGCGTTGGGCGGGGGAACACTGAAGCTTTCTTT CSVGRGNTEAFF
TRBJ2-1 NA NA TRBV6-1 TGTGCCAGCAGTGGAGGGACTCGACAAGAGCAGTTCTTC CASSGGTRQEQFF
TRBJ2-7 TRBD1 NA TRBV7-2 TGTGCCAGCAGCTTCCCCAGGACAGGGGCGTACGAGCAGTACTTC CASSFPRTGAYEQYF
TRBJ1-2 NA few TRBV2 TGTGCCAGCAGTGAGTTGCTGGGGGCGCGTGGCTACACCTTC CASSELLGARGYTF
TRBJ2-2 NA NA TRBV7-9 TGTGCCAGCAGCTTAGGAGACAGGAACACCGGGGAGCTGTTTTTT CASSLGDRNTGELFF